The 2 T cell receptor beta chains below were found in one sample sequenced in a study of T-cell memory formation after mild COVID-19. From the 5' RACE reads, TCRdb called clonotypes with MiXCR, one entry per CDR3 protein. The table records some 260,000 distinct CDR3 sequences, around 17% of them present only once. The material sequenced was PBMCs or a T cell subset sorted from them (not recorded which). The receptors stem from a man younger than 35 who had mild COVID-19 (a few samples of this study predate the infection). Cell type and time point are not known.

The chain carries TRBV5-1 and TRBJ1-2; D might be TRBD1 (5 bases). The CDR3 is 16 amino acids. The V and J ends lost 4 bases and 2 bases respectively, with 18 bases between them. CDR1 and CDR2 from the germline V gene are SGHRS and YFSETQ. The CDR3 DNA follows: TGCGCCAGCAGCCGAGGGACCGCACTTCCCAACTATGGCTACACCTTC. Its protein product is CASSRGTALPNYGYTF.

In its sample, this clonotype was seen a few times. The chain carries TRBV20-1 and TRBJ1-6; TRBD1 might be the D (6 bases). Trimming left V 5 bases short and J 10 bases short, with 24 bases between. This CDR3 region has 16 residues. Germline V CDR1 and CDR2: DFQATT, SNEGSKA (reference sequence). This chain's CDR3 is CSAGGAGGRLDSPLHF. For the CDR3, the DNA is TGCAGTGCTGGAGGCGCCGGGGGCAGGTTAGACTCACCCCTCCACTTT.